These T cell receptor beta chains were read from a single sample in a study of blood T cells in healthy people across ages. TCRdb reprocessed the 5' RACE reads with MiXCR, giving one entry per CDR3 protein. The table shows hundreds of thousands of distinct CDR3 sequences, with 20% to 25% occurring only once. Sequenced input: blood. These receptor sequences come from a man in his 70s in good health. CDR3s include the opening cysteine and the closing phenylalanine or tryptophan. A D gene is named only where the DNA matches it firmly. A row's size may be missing; if present it is once, few, many or a size class.

j_gene: TRBJ1-5
v_gene: TRBV30
abundance: NA
len: 16
d_gene: TRBD1
CDR3nt: TGTGCCTGGAAACAGGGGGACTTTTATAGCAATCAGCCCCAGCATTTT
CDR3aa: CAWKQGDFYSNQPQHF

j_gene: TRBJ2-7
v_gene: TRBV5-1
abundance: few
len: 12
d_gene: NA
CDR3nt: TGCGCCAGCAGCTTGAAAGCGGGTCGGCAGTACTTC
CDR3aa: CASSLKAGRQYF

j_gene: TRBJ1-1
v_gene: TRBV20-1
abundance: few
len: 13
d_gene: NA
CDR3nt: TGCAGTGCTAGAGATACCCGGATGCCTGAAGCTTTCTTT
CDR3aa: CSARDTRMPEAFF

j_gene: TRBJ2-4
v_gene: TRBV28
abundance: NA
len: 16
d_gene: NA
CDR3nt: TGTGCCAGCAGTTTATTTCGCCGGGACGCCAAAAACATTCAGTACTTC
CDR3aa: CASSLFRRDAKNIQYF

j_gene: TRBJ2-1
v_gene: TRBV9
abundance: NA
len: 16
d_gene: TRBD2
CDR3nt: TGTGCCAGCAGCGTAAGGAGGCTTAGCGGGATGAATGAGCAGTTCTTC
CDR3aa: CASSVRRLSGMNEQFF

j_gene: TRBJ1-4
v_gene: TRBV2
abundance: NA
len: 11
d_gene: NA
CDR3nt: TGTGCCAGCAGTGGACAGGTGGGACTGTTTTTT
CDR3aa: CASSGQVGLFF

j_gene: TRBJ2-1
v_gene: TRBV24-1
abundance: NA
len: 14
d_gene: NA
CDR3nt: TGTGCCACCGAGACCATAGATGGTTACAATGAGCAGTTCTTC
CDR3aa: CATETIDGYNEQFF

j_gene: TRBJ2-7
v_gene: TRBV29-1
abundance: NA
len: 14
d_gene: NA
CDR3nt: TGCAGCGCCCAACAGGGTTTGGGCCCCTACGAGCAGTACTTC
CDR3aa: CSAQQGLGPYEQYF

j_gene: TRBJ1-3
v_gene: TRBV29-1
abundance: many
len: 13
d_gene: NA
CDR3nt: TGCAGCGTTGACGACATCTCTGGAAACACCATATATTTT
CDR3aa: CSVDDISGNTIYF

j_gene: TRBJ2-7
v_gene: TRBV20-1
abundance: few
len: 13
d_gene: NA
CDR3nt: TGCAGTGCTAGAGCTATGGACGGCTACGAGCAGTACTTC
CDR3aa: CSARAMDGYEQYF

j_gene: TRBJ2-7
v_gene: TRBV6-5
abundance: NA
len: 15
d_gene: TRBD1
CDR3nt: TGTGCCAGCAGTAACACCGGGACAGGGGTCCACGAGCAGTACTTC
CDR3aa: CASSNTGTGVHEQYF

j_gene: TRBJ2-4
v_gene: TRBV7-6
abundance: many
len: 13
d_gene: NA
CDR3nt: TGTGCCAGCAGCGGGGGAGCCAAAAACATTCAGTACTTC
CDR3aa: CASSGGAKNIQYF

j_gene: TRBJ2-3
v_gene: TRBV4-1
abundance: NA
len: 16
d_gene: NA
CDR3nt: TGCGCCAGCAGCCACCAGAGGACTACGTCCACAGATACGCAGTATTTT
CDR3aa: CASSHQRTTSTDTQYF

j_gene: TRBJ1-2
v_gene: TRBV7-2
abundance: NA
len: 15
d_gene: NA
CDR3nt: TGTGCCAGCAGCCCCACATCGTTCGTCTACTATGGCTACACCTTC
CDR3aa: CASSPTSFVYYGYTF

j_gene: TRBJ2-5
v_gene: TRBV18
abundance: few
len: 15
d_gene: NA
CDR3nt: TGTGCCAGCTCACCACCCGCCCAGCCCCAAGAGACCCAGTACTTC
CDR3aa: CASSPPAQPQETQYF

j_gene: TRBJ2-1
v_gene: TRBV18
abundance: few
len: 12
d_gene: NA
CDR3nt: TGTGCCAGCTCACCACCGGGTTTTGAGCAGTTCTTC
CDR3aa: CASSPPGFEQFF

j_gene: TRBJ2-1
v_gene: TRBV14
abundance: few
len: 18
d_gene: TRBD2
CDR3nt: TGTGCCAGCAGCCAAACCTCACTAGCGGGAGTTGGATACAATGAGCAGTTCTTC
CDR3aa: CASSQTSLAGVGYNEQFF

j_gene: TRBJ2-1
v_gene: TRBV5-1
abundance: NA
len: 14
d_gene: NA
CDR3nt: TGCGCCAGCAGCTTGACTAGCAGCGTCAATGAGCAGTTCTTC
CDR3aa: CASSLTSSVNEQFF

j_gene: TRBJ2-5
v_gene: TRBV20-1
abundance: NA
len: 12
d_gene: NA
CDR3nt: TGCAGTGCTACTTTAGGGTCGGGGACCCAGTACTTC
CDR3aa: CSATLGSGTQYF

j_gene: TRBJ2-7
v_gene: TRBV6-5
abundance: few
len: 13
d_gene: NA
CDR3nt: TGTGCCAGCAGTCGAGACCCCTTCCTAAAGCAGTACTTC
CDR3aa: CASSRDPFLKQYF

j_gene: TRBJ2-5
v_gene: TRBV7-9
abundance: few
len: 16
d_gene: TRBD1
CDR3nt: TGTGCCAGCAGCAGTACCGGGACAGGGGCAGGAGAGACCCAGTACTTC
CDR3aa: CASSSTGTGAGETQYF

j_gene: TRBJ2-5
v_gene: TRBV20-1
abundance: few
len: 12
d_gene: NA
CDR3nt: TGCAGTGCTAGAGAAGGGGTCGGGGAGCAGTACTTC
CDR3aa: CSAREGVGEQYF

j_gene: TRBJ2-2
v_gene: TRBV9
abundance: NA
len: 18
d_gene: TRBD2
CDR3nt: TGTGCCAGCAGCCCCGGGACTAGCGGGAGGGGGGACACCGGGGAGCTGTTTTTT
CDR3aa: CASSPGTSGRGDTGELFF

j_gene: TRBJ1-2
v_gene: TRBV28
abundance: many
len: 13
d_gene: NA
CDR3nt: TGTGCCAGCAGCCAAACCGGGGGCGCGGGCTACACCTTC
CDR3aa: CASSQTGGAGYTF

j_gene: TRBJ2-7
v_gene: TRBV12-3/TRBV12-4
abundance: NA
len: 13
d_gene: TRBD2
CDR3nt: TGTGCCAGCAGTACGGGTTTGGGGGGGGATCTGTACTTC
CDR3aa: CASSTGLGGDLYF

j_gene: TRBJ2-5
v_gene: TRBV25-1
abundance: NA
len: 14
d_gene: NA
CDR3nt: TGTGCCAGCAGTGACGGCAGGGCCCAAGAGACCCAGTACTTC
CDR3aa: CASSDGRAQETQYF

j_gene: TRBJ2-4
v_gene: TRBV20-1
abundance: NA
len: 19
d_gene: TRBD2
CDR3nt: TGCAGTGCTAGAATGGGACTAGCGGGGGTAAATGAGGTCAAAAACATTCAGTACTTC
CDR3aa: CSARMGLAGVNEVKNIQYF

j_gene: TRBJ1-4
v_gene: TRBV3-1
abundance: few
len: 15
d_gene: NA
CDR3nt: TGTGCCAGCAGCCAAGGAGGGGCCCATAATGAAAAACTGTTTTTT
CDR3aa: CASSQGGAHNEKLFF

j_gene: TRBJ2-3
v_gene: TRBV12-3/TRBV12-4
abundance: few
len: 14
d_gene: NA
CDR3nt: TGTGCCACCCGTCAGTCGGGGAGCACAGATACGCAGTATTTT
CDR3aa: CATRQSGSTDTQYF

j_gene: TRBJ1-2
v_gene: TRBV7-2
abundance: many
len: 14
d_gene: NA
CDR3nt: TGTGCCAGCAGCATGTTACAAAGTCGCTATGGCTACACCTTC
CDR3aa: CASSMLQSRYGYTF

j_gene: TRBJ2-2
v_gene: TRBV28
abundance: NA
len: 16
d_gene: NA
CDR3nt: TGTGCCAGCAGTTCGAGGTGGCAGGGAAGCACCGGGGAGCTGTTTTTT
CDR3aa: CASSSRWQGSTGELFF

j_gene: TRBJ2-1
v_gene: TRBV5-1
abundance: NA
len: 17
d_gene: TRBD2
CDR3nt: TGCGCCAGCAGCTTGGAGCCGGGAGGGAGCTCCTACAATGAGCAGTTCTTC
CDR3aa: CASSLEPGGSSYNEQFF

j_gene: TRBJ2-5
v_gene: TRBV10-1
abundance: few
len: 16
d_gene: TRBD1
CDR3nt: TGCGCCAGCAGTGAGTCAGCAGGGGGCCACCGGGAGACCCAGTACTTC
CDR3aa: CASSESAGGHRETQYF

j_gene: TRBJ2-1
v_gene: TRBV7-6
abundance: NA
len: 15
d_gene: TRBD2
CDR3nt: TGTGCCAGCAGCCCCCGGGCGGGAGCCTACAATGAGCAGTTCTTC
CDR3aa: CASSPRAGAYNEQFF

j_gene: TRBJ1-2
v_gene: TRBV20-1
abundance: NA
len: 14
d_gene: TRBD1
CDR3nt: TGCAGTGCTAGCACAGGGACAGGGGTTCCTGGCTACACCTTC
CDR3aa: CSASTGTGVPGYTF

j_gene: TRBJ1-1
v_gene: TRBV10-3
abundance: NA
len: 12
d_gene: NA
CDR3nt: TGTGCCATCAGTGAGGAACAAATTGAAGCTTTCTTT
CDR3aa: CAISEEQIEAFF

j_gene: TRBJ2-4
v_gene: TRBV4-3
abundance: few
len: 14
d_gene: NA
CDR3nt: TGCGCCAGCAGCCAAAGAGAAGGGCTCAACATTCAGTACTTC
CDR3aa: CASSQREGLNIQYF

j_gene: TRBJ1-5
v_gene: TRBV15
abundance: NA
len: 16
d_gene: NA
CDR3nt: TGTGCCACCAGCAAGTGGGGTGCTGCAAGCAATCAGCCCCAGCATTTT
CDR3aa: CATSKWGAASNQPQHF

j_gene: TRBJ2-7
v_gene: TRBV20-1
abundance: NA
len: 13
d_gene: NA
CDR3nt: TGCAGTGCTAGTATTAGCGGAGCCTACGAGCAGTACTTC
CDR3aa: CSASISGAYEQYF

j_gene: TRBJ1-1
v_gene: TRBV3-1
abundance: few
len: 16
d_gene: TRBD1
CDR3nt: TGTGCCAGCAGCCAAGAGTCAGGGGGCGGGAATACTGAAGCTTTCTTT
CDR3aa: CASSQESGGGNTEAFF

j_gene: TRBJ2-3
v_gene: TRBV11-2
abundance: NA
len: 16
d_gene: TRBD2
CDR3nt: TGTGCCAGCAGCCCCCGGGTAGCGGGAGTCAGAGATACGCAGTATTTT
CDR3aa: CASSPRVAGVRDTQYF

j_gene: TRBJ2-5
v_gene: TRBV3-1
abundance: many
len: 16
d_gene: TRBD2
CDR3nt: TGTGCCAGCAGCCAAATTAGACTAGCGGAACAAGAGACCCAGTACTTC
CDR3aa: CASSQIRLAEQETQYF

j_gene: TRBJ2-7
v_gene: TRBV20-1
abundance: NA
len: 15
d_gene: NA
CDR3nt: TGCAGTGCTAGATCCCCGTCAGCGGTCTCCTACGAGCAGTACTTC
CDR3aa: CSARSPSAVSYEQYF

j_gene: TRBJ2-7
v_gene: TRBV10-3
abundance: NA
len: 12
d_gene: NA
CDR3nt: TGTGCCATCAGTGAGTACCCCTCAGAGCAGTACTTC
CDR3aa: CAISEYPSEQYF

j_gene: TRBJ2-7
v_gene: TRBV12-3/TRBV12-4
abundance: NA
len: 16
d_gene: TRBD1
CDR3nt: TGTGCCAGCAGTTCGGCCCCGGGACAGGGGGTACGCGAGCAGTACTTC
CDR3aa: CASSSAPGQGVREQYF

j_gene: TRBJ2-1
v_gene: TRBV7-9
abundance: few
len: 16
d_gene: NA
CDR3nt: TGTGCCAGCAGCTTACCCAGGGCTATCTCCTACAATGAGCAGTTCTTC
CDR3aa: CASSLPRAISYNEQFF

j_gene: TRBJ2-2
v_gene: TRBV6-6
abundance: NA
len: 14
d_gene: TRBD1
CDR3nt: TGTGCCAGCAGTTACTCGGGACAGGGAAGGGAGCTGTTTTTT
CDR3aa: CASSYSGQGRELFF

j_gene: TRBJ2-2
v_gene: TRBV29-1
abundance: few
len: 15
d_gene: TRBD1
CDR3nt: TGCAGCGCCGCGATTGGGACAGGGAACACCGGGGAGCTGTTTTTT
CDR3aa: CSAAIGTGNTGELFF

j_gene: TRBJ2-5
v_gene: TRBV15
abundance: few
len: 13
d_gene: NA
CDR3nt: TGTGCCACCACACTTACGTACCAAGAGACCCAGTACTTC
CDR3aa: CATTLTYQETQYF

j_gene: TRBJ2-3
v_gene: TRBV7-9
abundance: NA
len: 19
d_gene: NA
CDR3nt: TGTGCCAGCAGCCCCCTTTCGGAGGATGGACAGCGATTCACAGATACGCAGTATTTT
CDR3aa: CASSPLSEDGQRFTDTQYF

j_gene: TRBJ2-2
v_gene: TRBV14
abundance: few
len: 16
d_gene: NA
CDR3nt: TGTGCCAGCAGCCAAGTCCGGCCCACGAACACCGGGGAGCTGTTTTTT
CDR3aa: CASSQVRPTNTGELFF